The 9 T cell receptor beta chains in this list originate from one sample, sequenced in a study of blood T cells in healthy people across ages. PCR was performed a second time for 7 to 11 cycles using a sample-barcoded 5' primer and a J-beta primer mix. TCRdb itself ran the 5' RACE reads through MiXCR, one entry per CDR3 protein. This sample has some 1.7 million distinct CDR3 sequences; under 30% occur once, and the top ten carry over 7%. The sample taken for sequencing was blood. These receptors were obtained from a woman aged 30 to 39 in good health.

In its sample, this clonotype was seen many times. The rearrangement links TRBV12-3 or TRBV12-4 to TRBJ1-2, with 7 bases identical to TRBD1. The CDR3 spans 13 residues. The V segment lost 7 bases and the J segment 3 bases; nucleotides outside the gene matches: 5. In DNA, the CDR3 is TGTGCCAGCACCCACACAGGGGACTATGGCTACACCTTC. Translating it yields CASTHTGDYGYTF.

This clonotype has only a few counts. The V call is TRBV20-1, the J call TRBJ1-1, with 11 bases identical to TRBD1. The J segment lost 6 bases and the V segment lost 6 bases, leaving 3 bases of the junction unmatched. This CDR3 comprises 12 residues. The germline V gene encodes CDR1 DFQATT and CDR2 SNEGSKA (reference sequence). CDR3 amino acids: CSAPDRGPEAFF. CDR3 coding DNA: TGCAGTGCCCCGGACAGGGGGCCTGAAGCTTTCTTT.

The chain employs TRBV7-9 and TRBJ2-1, with TRBD2 as a possible D gene (5 bases). The CDR3 contains 14 residues. The germline V gene encodes CDR1 SEHNR and CDR2 FQNEAQ (reference sequence). The germline V and J ends were trimmed by 5 bases and 8 bases, with 16 bases remaining between them. CDR3 coding DNA: TGTGCCAGCAGCCCCCTAGCTTTCGACGATGAGCAGTTCTTC. This gives the protein CASSPLAFDDEQFF.

This chain joins TRBV20-1 and TRBJ2-1, with 9 bases that match TRBD2. The germline gives CDR1 DFQATT, CDR2 SNEGSKA (reference sequence). This CDR3 is 15 amino acids long. Trimming at V came to 4 bases and at J to 8 bases, leaving 12 bases not matched to a gene. CDR3 amino acids: CSAIERRGGIDEQFF. The CDR3 nucleotides read TGCAGTGCTATAGAACGGCGGGGGGGCATCGATGAGCAGTTCTTC.

The DNA of the CDR3 is TGTGCCAGCAGTTACGGGAGGGGGTTTGGCGGGGAGCTGTTTTTT. Protein sequence: CASSYGRGFGGELFF. The rearrangement links TRBV6-6 to TRBJ2-2; a weak D match, TRBD2 (7 bases). V lost 2 bases to trimming and J lost 7 bases, with 14 bases between them. This CDR3 spans 15 amino acids. The V gene's germline CDR1 is MNHNY and CDR2 SVGAGI (reference sequence).

The rearrangement links TRBV29-1 to TRBJ2-3; 9 nucleotides agree with TRBD2. The CDR3 runs 16 residues. With 0 bases clipped from V and 6 bases from J, the junction kept 10 bases outside the gene matches. Germline CDR1 and CDR2: SQVTM and ANQGSEA. CDR3 in amino acids: CSVEDEFGREGDTQYF. Here the CDR3 DNA reads TGCAGCGTTGAAGATGAGTTCGGGCGGGAGGGGGATACGCAGTATTTT.

V and J are TRBV4-1 and TRBJ2-3; maybe TRBD2 (6 bases). Per germline, CDR1 MGHRA and CDR2 YSYEKL. The CDR3 has 16 residues. V was pared by 4 bases and J by 4 bases, with 18 bases between. The CDR3 here is CASSRAGGASADTQYF. Here the CDR3 DNA reads TGCGCCAGCAGCCGTGCCGGAGGGGCGAGCGCAGATACGCAGTATTTT.

This clonotype was seen a handful of times. This chain uses TRBV6-2 or TRBV6-3 with TRBJ2-7, with D unclear. Between the trimmed V and J ends, which lost 2 bases and 7 bases, there was a span of 9 bases. This CDR3 comprises 12 residues. Germline values: CDR1 MNHEY, CDR2 SVGEGT. CDR3 amino acids: CASSYGLSEQYF. The CDR3 nucleotides are TGTGCCAGCAGTTACGGTCTGAGTGAGCAGTACTTC.

Many counts were recorded for this clonotype. This chain uses TRBV4-1 with TRBJ2-7; 7 nucleotides line up with TRBD1. The CDR3 contains 14 residues. Trimming cost V 5 bases and J 4 bases; bases outside gene matches: 8. The germline CDR1 and CDR2 sequences are MGHRA and YSYEKL. CDR3 amino acids: CASSDSTGDYEQYF. The DNA for the CDR3 is TGCGCCAGCAGCGATTCTACAGGGGATTACGAGCAGTACTTC.